This TCR beta chain was sequenced for a study of blood T cell repertoires in COVID-19. Study-wide background: COVID-19 samples from acute and convalescent phases originated in the United States, Italy and Spain. T cells, B-cell-depleted T cells, or PBMCs provided the cDNA or gDNA that served as material.

As originally analysed: The assay estimated nucleated cells by amplifying reference gene primers. The method was immunoSEQ multiplex PCR; TCRdb's version includes in-frame clones alone and lacks a portion of them. That table gives V, J and clone size, and the DNA gave D and trimming. This table holds 180,000 or so clones, 75% to 90% found once. CDR3 length equals 15 residues. Trimming removed 5 bases from V and 3 bases from J; junction bases left unmatched: 7. Germline CDR1 is LNHDA and CDR2 is SQIVND (reference sequence). The sequenced sample was peripheral blood. The rearrangement uses TRBV19 and TRBJ2-7, with 10 bases identical to TRBD1. This clonotype was obtained from a man in his sixties with acute or convalescent COVID-19. The CDR3 sequence is CASSARQGAGYEQYF. As DNA, the CDR3 is TGTGCCAGTAGTGCAAGACAGGGGGCGGGCTACGAGCAGTACTTC.